These 10 T cell receptor beta chains share one sample of origin, sequenced in a study of T cell responses to AZD1222 COVID-19 vaccine. The data were produced by immunoSEQ multiplex PCR, yet TCRdb's version contains in-frame clones alone and is incomplete. The sample has about 140,000 clones, 90% seen once. The sequencing used peripheral blood, collected on day 0 of AZD1222 vaccination. Receptor source: an adult in good health.

The chain uses TRBV30 and TRBJ1-2, with D perhaps matching TRBD1 (6 bases). This CDR3 has 14 residues. The germline gives CDR1 GTSNPN, CDR2 SVGIG (reference sequence). Trimming shortened V by 3 bases and J by 0 bases, and 11 bases separated the two germline ends. In DNA, the CDR3 is TGTGCCTGGAGCCCCCCAGGGGCTAACTATGGCTACACCTTC. Its translation: CAWSPPGANYGYTF. The full variable domain, with the rest looked up from reference TRBV30 and TRBJ1-2, is SQTIHQWPATLVQPVGSPLSLECTVEGTSNPNLYWYRQAAGRGLQLLFYSVGIGQISSEVPQNLSASRPQDRQFILSSKKLLLSDSGFYLCAWSPPGANYGYTFGSGTRLTVV.

The V call is TRBV19, the J call TRBJ2-3; D is perhaps TRBD1 or TRBD2 (5 bases each). Trimming cost V 3 bases and J 6 bases, with 10 bases left between them. There are 13 residues in the CDR3. The germline V gene encodes CDR1 LNHDA and CDR2 SQIVND (reference sequence). CDR3 nucleotide sequence: TGTGCCAGTAGTATGAGGGGTTTGGATACGCAGTATTTT. This codes for CASSMRGLDTQYF.

The chain is built from TRBV4-1 and TRBJ2-4; possibly TRBD1 for D (5 bases). This CDR3 has 15 amino acids. Trimming pared 4 bases from V and 3 bases from J, leaving 13 bases between. The germline gives CDR1 MGHRA, CDR2 YSYEKL. Written as DNA, the CDR3 is TGCGCCAGCAGCCTAGTATCGCAGGGCAAAAACATTCAGTACTTC. Protein: CASSLVSQGKNIQYF.

V gene TRBV30 combines with J gene TRBJ1-2; 8 positions match TRBD1. The V and J ends lost 5 bases and 8 bases, in that order; junction bases with no gene match: 7. CDR1 and CDR2 from the germline V gene are GTSNPN and SVGIG (reference sequence). The CDR3 spans 12 residues. CDR3 loop: CAWLGQGYGYTF. The CDR3 bases are TGTGCCTGGCTCGGACAGGGCTACGGCTACACCTTC.

J is TRBJ2-3 and V is TRBV18; D gene unclear. Trimming pared 4 bases from V and 2 bases from J, leaving 19 bases between. This CDR3 spans 17 amino acids. The germline gives CDR1 KGHSH, CDR2 LQKENI. CDR3 bases: TGTGCCAGCTCACTCCCGAGGAGTCAGCTGATCACAGATACGCAGTATTTT. This sequence encodes CASSLPRSQLITDTQYF.

The V gene is TRBV11-3, the J gene TRBJ2-1, with TRBD2 matching over 7 bases. Trimming took 4 bases from V and 0 from J; bases not matched to a gene: 6. Per germline, CDR1 SGHNT and CDR2 YENEEA. The CDR3 has 16 residues. The CDR3 reads CASSSTRDYSYNEQFF. DNA for the CDR3: TGTGCCAGCAGCTCCACCCGGGACTACTCCTACAATGAGCAGTTCTTC.

This clone was counted only a few times. The rearrangement links TRBV15 to TRBJ2-1; TRBD1 is a possible D gene (6 bases). Germline V gives CDR1 LNHNV, CDR2 YYDKDF (reference sequence). Trimming cost V 0 bases and J 5 bases, with 17 bases left between them. This CDR3 is built from 17 residues. CDR3 sequence reads: CATSRDLGQGRDNEQFF. CDR3 nucleotides: TGTGCCACCAGCAGAGATTTGGGGCAGGGGCGAGACAATGAGCAGTTCTTC.

The chain carries TRBV28 and TRBJ2-7; 7 positions agree with TRBD1. Per germline, CDR1 MDHEN and CDR2 SYDVKM. The CDR3 extends over 15 amino acids. Trimming removed 3 bases from V and 7 bases from J; junction bases left unmatched: 12. The CDR3 loop reads CASSLGLGTAGEQYF. For the CDR3, the DNA is TGTGCCAGCAGTTTGGGTCTGGGGACAGCTGGGGAGCAGTACTTC.

This clone was picked up a small number of times. The chain uses TRBV27 and TRBJ2-1; 9 bases match TRBD2. This CDR3 is built from 16 residues. V shed 6 bases, J shed 1 base, and the junction held 7 bases outside the gene matches. The germline gives CDR1 MNHEY, CDR2 SMNVEV (reference sequence). The DNA for the CDR3 is TGTGCCAGCAGAGACCCTAGCGGGGTATCCTACAATGAGCAGTTCTTC. Translating gives CASRDPSGVSYNEQFF.

The CDR3 reads CASTGTGPGNTIYF. CDR3 in DNA: TGTGCCAGCACCGGGACCGGGCCCGGAAACACCATATATTTT. The chain joins TRBV25-1 to TRBJ1-3; the D gene is possibly TRBD1 (5 bases). The CDR3 is 14 residues long. V gave up 7 bases and J gave up 4 bases, with 14 bases separating them. The germline gives CDR1 MGHDK, CDR2 SYGVNS.